Each of the 27 T cell receptor beta chains below was sequenced from the same sample in a study of shared clonotypes between healthy human individuals. The assay was immunoSEQ multiplex PCR, and TCRdb's table has in-frame clones only and misses some. Seen here are 550,000 to 850,000 clones, roughly 72% observed once, and the top ten hold under 2%. The sequenced sample was memory CD4+ T cells sorted from blood. Subset noted: CD45RA-negative fraction. The receptors derive from a woman aged 25 to 45 in good health.

The rearrangement uses TRBV7-9 and TRBJ2-3; 7 bases match TRBD1. CDR3 length equals 16 residues. CDR1 is SEHNR, CDR2 FQNEAQ, per germline (reference sequence). With 5 bases clipped from V and 2 bases from J, the junction kept 10 bases outside the gene matches. The CDR3 here is CASSPLDRAFTDTQYF. DNA for the CDR3: TGTGCCAGCAGCCCCCTCGACAGGGCTTTCACAGATACGCAGTATTTT.

The chain is built from TRBV27 and TRBJ1-4; 9 positions agree with TRBD1. V lost 6 bases, J lost 4 bases, and 6 bases stayed unmatched. The V gene's germline CDR1 is MNHEY and CDR2 SMNVEV (reference sequence). The CDR3 covers 15 residues. For the CDR3, the DNA is TGTGCCAGCAGGGACGTGGGACAGGGTAATGAAAAACTGTTTTTT. Its protein is CASRDVGQGNEKLFF.

This clone was detected only a few times. V gene TRBV27 combines with J gene TRBJ2-7; 7 bases map to TRBD1. This CDR3 is built from 15 residues. Trimming cost V 7 bases and J 4 bases; bases outside gene matches: 13. Germline V gene sequence: CDR1 MNHEY, CDR2 SMNVEV (reference sequence). The CDR3 is CASTPRRDSPYEQYF. CDR3 nucleotide sequence: TGTGCCAGCACTCCCCGCCGGGACAGCCCGTACGAGCAGTACTTC.

The chain recombines TRBV2 with TRBJ1-1, with TRBD1 matching 8 bases. This CDR3 contains 16 residues. The V gene's germline CDR1 is SNHLY and CDR2 FYNNEI. Trimming removed 5 bases from V and 1 base from J; junction bases left unmatched: 9. The CDR3 sequence is CASSNSGGAPNTEAFF. The DNA for the CDR3 is TGTGCCAGCAGTAATTCAGGGGGCGCCCCGAACACTGAAGCTTTCTTT.

The chain carries TRBV4-2 and TRBJ2-7; TRBD1 matches at 7 bases. The CDR3 covers 15 residues. J was trimmed by 0 bases and V by 2 bases; bases with no gene match: 4. Germline CDR1 is LGHNA and CDR2 is YNFKEQ. The chain's CDR3 is CASSQRQGLSYEQYF. The CDR3 DNA sequence: TGTGCCAGCAGCCAAAGACAGGGTCTCTCCTACGAGCAGTACTTC.

In DNA, the CDR3 is TGCGCCAGCAGCCCAAAGGACAGGGGGCTTTACTCTGGAAACACCATATATTTT. Protein: CASSPKDRGLYSGNTIYF. The rearrangement uses TRBV4-1 and TRBJ1-3, with 11 bases aligning to TRBD1. Germline V gene data show CDR1 as MGHRA and CDR2 as YSYEKL. J was trimmed by 0 bases and V by 4 bases; bases with no gene match: 8. This CDR3 comprises 18 residues.

The chain combines TRBV18 with TRBJ1-1; D perhaps matches TRBD1 (6 bases). The CDR3 is 13 amino acids. Trimming removed 6 bases at V and 4 bases at J, with 12 bases between. Germline assignment: CDR1 KGHSH and CDR2 LQKENI. For the CDR3, the DNA is TGTGCCAGCTCCCCTGAGGGGGTCACTGAAGCTTTCTTT. Residues: CASSPEGVTEAFF.

CDR3 sequence: CASNQGLTLYEQYF. The CDR3 nucleotides read TGTGCCAGCAACCAGGGGTTAACCCTCTACGAGCAGTACTTC. The chain combines TRBV28 with TRBJ2-7; D is perhaps TRBD1 (6 bases). The CDR3 sequence is 14 residues long. Germline lookup yields CDR1 MDHEN and CDR2 SYDVKM. V lost 7 bases and J lost 3, with 16 bases in between.

CDR3 bases: TGTGCCAGCAGTCCGGGGAAATTGAGGAAGCAGTACTTC. It encodes CASSPGKLRKQYF. This chain connects TRBV13 to TRBJ2-7; D perhaps matches TRBD2 (5 bases). Trimming removed 6 bases at V and 8 bases at J, with 17 bases between. Looked up from germline, CDR1 is PRHDT and CDR2 is FYEKMQ (reference sequence). This CDR3 has 13 residues.

The chain uses TRBV28 and TRBJ2-5, with D tentatively TRBD2 (6 bases). Germline CDR1 is MDHEN and CDR2 is SYDVKM. The CDR3 runs 14 residues. V was shortened by 9 bases and J by 2 bases, with 16 bases between the two germline ends. The CDR3 loop reads CASDQGGVQETQYF. The CDR3 region has the DNA TGTGCCAGTGACCAGGGCGGGGTACAAGAGACCCAGTACTTC.

The V call is TRBV28, the J call TRBJ2-2; 13 bases match TRBD2. Germline V gene data show CDR1 as MDHEN and CDR2 as SYDVKM. CDR3 length: 22 amino acids. The V segment lost 2 bases and the J segment 3 bases; nucleotides outside the gene matches: 18. CDR3 DNA: TGTGCCAGCAGTTTAGCCGGGGGGTGGACTAGCGGGAGTTTGATGGACACCGGGGAGCTGTTTTTT. Translation: CASSLAGGWTSGSLMDTGELFF.

The genes are TRBV28 and TRBJ2-4; TRBD2 agrees at 7 bases. The CDR3 covers 16 residues. CDR1 is MDHEN, CDR2 SYDVKM, per germline. This CDR3 is CGLEFRLACGENIQYF. CDR3 in DNA: TGTGGGTTGGAGTTCCGACTAGCTTGTGGGGAAAACATTCAGTACTTC.

The rearrangement links TRBV4-1 to TRBJ1-2, with D hard to call. The CDR3 runs 13 residues. The ends were cut back, 10 bases at V and 1 base at J, with 13 bases in the middle. The germline gives CDR1 MGHRA, CDR2 YSYEKL. The DNA for the CDR3 is TGCGCCACCACGTTAGGCGGTAACTATGGCTACACCTTC. Protein sequence: CATTLGGNYGYTF.

This clone was counted a few times. Distinct nucleotide sequences in the sample also encode this CDR3. The chain has TRBV2 and TRBJ1-5; 9 nucleotides match TRBD1. CDR1 and CDR2 (germline): SNHLY, FYNNEI. V lost 6 bases, J lost 4 bases, and 1 base stayed unmatched. The CDR3 is made up of 13 amino acids. CDR3 residues: CASRGQGNQPQHF. CDR3 nucleotide sequence: TGTGCCAGCAGGGGACAGGGTAATCAGCCCCAGCATTTT.

This clone was seen more than once but under ten times. Other DNA sequences in the same sample also yield this CDR3. The chain links TRBV27 to TRBJ2-2; D is unresolved. This CDR3 comprises 16 residues. Germline V gives CDR1 MNHEY, CDR2 SMNVEV (reference sequence). V lost 5 bases and J 0 bases, leaving 13 bases between the germline ends. The CDR3 DNA follows: TGTGCCAGCAGTATCCAGGAGCCCCCGAACACCGGGGAGCTGTTTTTT. Its protein product is CASSIQEPPNTGELFF.

This clone was picked up a small number of times. The chain joins TRBV7-9 to TRBJ2-2; 12 bases match TRBD2. Per the germline V gene, CDR1 is SEHNR and CDR2 is FQNEAQ (reference sequence). The CDR3 totals 17 residues. Losses at the gene ends were 4 bases for V and 2 bases for J; bases not matched to a gene: 5. CDR3 nucleotide sequence: TGTGCCAGCAGCTCCTCGGGACTAGCGGGCAACACCGGGGAGCTGTTTTTT. Its translation: CASSSSGLAGNTGELFF.

The V and J genes are TRBV28 and TRBJ2-2; 9 nucleotides line up with TRBD1. Germline V lookup: CDR1 MDHEN, CDR2 SYDVKM. The junction had 11 bases not matched to a gene; V was cut back by 2 bases and J by 13 bases. This CDR3 region has 15 residues. CDR3 residues: CASSLISGGTGRLFF. The CDR3 DNA follows: TGTGCCAGCAGTTTAATCTCAGGCGGGACAGGGCGGCTGTTTTTT.

This clone was found a few times. V usage is TRBV19 and J usage is TRBJ2-2, with D perhaps matching TRBD2 (7 bases). The V gene's germline CDR1 is LNHDA and CDR2 SQIVND (reference sequence). The CDR3 sequence is 15 residues long. The V end lost 4 bases, the J end lost 5 bases, and 14 bases lay between the germline ends. CDR3 region: CASSRGGARTGELFF. CDR3 bases: TGTGCCAGTAGTAGAGGGGGGGCCCGGACCGGGGAGCTGTTTTTT.

In its sample, this clone was seen a few times. The chain couples TRBV4-2 to TRBJ1-2; D perhaps matches TRBD1 (5 bases). The CDR3 is made up of 14 amino acids. CDR1 LGHNA and CDR2 YNFKEQ come from the germline V gene. Trimming took 5 bases from V and 2 from J, leaving 12 bases between them. CDR3 amino acids: CASSSEGVNYGYTF. The CDR3 DNA reads as TGTGCCAGCAGCTCCGAAGGGGTAAACTATGGCTACACCTTC.

The rearrangement uses TRBV28 and TRBJ2-7; no reliable D call. V was clipped by 3 bases and J by 5 bases, with 17 bases between them. The CDR3 is made up of 15 amino acids. Germline CDR1 reads MDHEN; CDR2 reads SYDVKM. CDR3 sequence: CASSFRPGAKNEQYF. CDR3 DNA sequence: TGTGCCAGCAGTTTTAGGCCAGGAGCCAAAAACGAGCAGTACTTC.

The genes are TRBV7-9 and TRBJ2-5; D gene uncertain. Trimming cost V 3 bases and J 2 bases, with 7 bases left between them. Germline V gene data show CDR1 as SEHNR and CDR2 as FQNEAQ (reference sequence). There are 13 residues in the CDR3. This CDR3 is CASSFNSQETQYF. The CDR3 DNA is TGTGCCAGCAGCTTTAACAGTCAAGAGACCCAGTACTTC.

The table lists this clone with a count of one. The genes are TRBV28 and TRBJ2-7, with D perhaps matching TRBD1 (8 bases). The V end was cut by 6 bases, the J end by 4 bases, with 16 bases between. Germline CDR1 reads MDHEN; CDR2 reads SYDVKM. This CDR3 spans 14 amino acids. CDR3 protein: CASRDTGGGYEQYF. CDR3 nucleotide sequence: TGTGCCAGCAGGGATACAGGGGGAGGGTACGAGCAGTACTTC.

With regard to this clone: This same CDR3 is encoded by further DNA sequences in the sample. This rearrangement joins TRBV27 to TRBJ1-1, with 8 nucleotides matching TRBD1. Trimming took 3 bases from V and 2 from J; bases not matched to a gene: 2. The CDR3 is 14 amino acids. Germline assignment: CDR1 MNHEY and CDR2 SMNVEV (reference sequence). CDR3 sequence (DNA): TGTGCCAGCAGTTTCAGGGGGCAAAACACTGAAGCTTTCTTT. Translation gives CASSFRGQNTEAFF.

The chain couples TRBV5-6 to TRBJ2-7; TRBD1 matches 7 bases. Trimming at V came to 2 bases and at J to 5 bases, leaving 10 bases not matched to a gene. Germline loops: CDR1 SGHDT, CDR2 YYEEEE. There are 15 residues in the CDR3. The DNA for the CDR3 is TGTGCCAGCAGCTTTATCGACAGGGAGTCCCACGAGCAGTACTTC. Translating gives CASSFIDRESHEQYF.

The genes are TRBV9 and TRBJ1-2; D remains ambiguous. This CDR3 spans 12 amino acids. The germline V and J ends were trimmed by 4 bases and 7 bases, with 11 bases remaining between them. Looked up from germline, CDR1 is SGDLS and CDR2 is YYNGEE. The CDR3 DNA follows: TGTGCCAGCAGCTCACAGCTCAGTGGCTACACCTTC. It specifies CASSSQLSGYTF.

The chain carries TRBV15 and TRBJ2-1; 10 bases align to TRBD2. The V gene end was trimmed by 6 bases and the J gene end by 2 bases; junction bases not matched to a gene: 10. Per germline, CDR1 LNHNV and CDR2 YYDKDF (reference sequence). This CDR3 region has 17 residues. The CDR3 DNA reads TGTGCCACCAGAGGGGGAGCGGGAGGGTCTACCTACAATGAGCAGTTCTTC. Translation gives CATRGGAGGSTYNEQFF.

This clone showed up just a few times. Different DNA sequences within this sample yield the same CDR3. This chain uses TRBV7-8 with TRBJ1-5; D is ambiguous. CDR1 and CDR2 from the germline V gene are SGHVS and FQNEAQ. V lost 2 bases and J lost 0, with 5 bases in between. This CDR3 spans 14 amino acids. DNA for the CDR3: TGTGCCAGCAGCTTAATCGATAGCAATCAGCCCCAGCATTTT. It encodes CASSLIDSNQPQHF.